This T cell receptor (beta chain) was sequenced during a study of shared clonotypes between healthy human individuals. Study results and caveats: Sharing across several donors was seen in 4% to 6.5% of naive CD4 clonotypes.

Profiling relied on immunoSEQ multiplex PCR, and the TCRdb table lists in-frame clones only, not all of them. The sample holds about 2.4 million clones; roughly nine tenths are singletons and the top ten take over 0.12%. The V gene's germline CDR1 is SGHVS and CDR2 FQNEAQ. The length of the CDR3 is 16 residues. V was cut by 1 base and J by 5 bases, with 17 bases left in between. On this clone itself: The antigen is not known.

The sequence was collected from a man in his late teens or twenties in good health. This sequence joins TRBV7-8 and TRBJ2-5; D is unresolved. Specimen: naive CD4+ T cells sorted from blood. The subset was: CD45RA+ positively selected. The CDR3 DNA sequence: TGTGCCAGCAGCTTAGTCCCCTTAGCAGTAGAGGAGACCCAGTACTTC. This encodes CASSLVPLAVEETQYF.